Listed below are T cell receptor beta chains from one sample, sequenced in a study of blood T cell repertoires in COVID-19. Sequenced by immunoSEQ multiplex PCR; TCRdb stores in-frame clones only, minus some. The table lists roughly 97,000 clones, about 87% of them singletons. The sample consisted of peripheral blood. These receptors came from a human donor in a cohort sampled during active COVID-19. The CDR3 runs from the conserved cysteine through the conserved F or W. A D gene is named only where the DNA matches it firmly. The size of a clone is reported for some rows only, either as once, few or many, or as a class for expanded clones.

clone_size: .; j_call: TRBJ2-1; v_call: TRBV27; d_call: TRBD2; cdr3_aa: CASSRRLAGDYNEQFF; cdr3_nt: TGTGCCAGCAGTCGGCGACTAGCGGGAGACTACAATGAGCAGTTCTTC
clone_size: .; j_call: TRBJ2-1; v_call: TRBV6-6; d_call: .; cdr3_aa: CASSYRQGINEQFF; cdr3_nt: TGTGCCAGCAGTTACCGGCAGGGAATCAATGAGCAGTTCTTC
clone_size: once; j_call: TRBJ2-3; v_call: TRBV28; d_call: TRBD1; cdr3_aa: CASSLGTGTQYF; cdr3_nt: TGTGCCAGCAGTTTAGGGACAGGTACGCAGTATTTT
clone_size: once; j_call: TRBJ1-3; v_call: TRBV28; d_call: .; cdr3_aa: CASSFAGNTIYF; cdr3_nt: TGTGCCAGCAGTTTTGCGGGGAACACCATATATTTT
clone_size: few; j_call: TRBJ1-1; v_call: TRBV19; d_call: .; cdr3_aa: CASSIDKFSTEAFF; cdr3_nt: TGTGCCAGTAGTATAGACAAATTTAGCACTGAAGCTTTCTTT
clone_size: .; j_call: TRBJ1-1; v_call: TRBV6-5; d_call: TRBD1; cdr3_aa: CASRTGAANTEAFF; cdr3_nt: TGTGCCTCACGGACAGGGGCCGCGAACACTGAAGCTTTCTTT
clone_size: few; j_call: TRBJ2-1; v_call: TRBV9; d_call: .; cdr3_aa: CASSPPGGRHYNEQFF; cdr3_nt: TGTGCCAGCAGCCCACCTGGGGGGAGGCACTACAATGAGCAGTTCTTC
clone_size: .; j_call: TRBJ1-4; v_call: TRBV5-4; d_call: .; cdr3_aa: CASSLSGGGINEKLFF; cdr3_nt: TGTGCCAGCAGCTTGTCGGGGGGAGGGATTAATGAAAAACTGTTTTTT
clone_size: .; j_call: TRBJ1-5; v_call: TRBV7-9; d_call: .; cdr3_aa: CASGPTETGPQHF; cdr3_nt: TGTGCCAGCGGACCGACAGAGACCGGGCCCCAGCATTTT
clone_size: .; j_call: TRBJ2-3; v_call: TRBV28; d_call: .; cdr3_aa: CASSKGGASTDTQYF; cdr3_nt: TGTGCCAGCAGCAAAGGAGGGGCGAGCACAGATACGCAGTATTTT
clone_size: .; j_call: TRBJ1-1; v_call: TRBV19; d_call: TRBD1; cdr3_aa: CASSSDRVNTEAFF; cdr3_nt: TGTGCCAGTAGTAGTGACAGGGTGAACACTGAAGCTTTCTTT
clone_size: once; j_call: TRBJ2-3; v_call: TRBV7-9; d_call: .; cdr3_aa: CASSLGLADTQYF; cdr3_nt: TGTGCCAGCAGCTTAGGGCTAGCAGATACGCAGTATTTT
clone_size: .; j_call: TRBJ1-1; v_call: TRBV5-1; d_call: TRBD1; cdr3_aa: CASGGQGSNTEAFF; cdr3_nt: TGCGCCAGCGGTGGACAGGGGTCGAACACTGAAGCTTTCTTT
clone_size: .; j_call: TRBJ1-4; v_call: TRBV5-6; d_call: .; cdr3_aa: CASSPRASTVEKLFF; cdr3_nt: TGTGCCAGCAGCCCCCGCGCTTCCACGGTAGAAAAACTGTTTTTT
clone_size: .; j_call: TRBJ2-6; v_call: TRBV5-1; d_call: .; cdr3_aa: CASSLQGFSGANVLTF; cdr3_nt: TGCGCCAGCAGCTTACAGGGCTTCTCTGGGGCCAACGTCCTGACTTTC
clone_size: .; j_call: TRBJ2-7; v_call: TRBV6-5; d_call: TRBD2; cdr3_aa: CASSPTSGSSYEQYF; cdr3_nt: TGTGCCAGCAGTCCAACTAGCGGGAGCTCCTACGAGCAGTACTTC
clone_size: .; j_call: TRBJ2-1; v_call: TRBV24-1; d_call: .; cdr3_aa: CATEKHNEQFF; cdr3_nt: TGTGCCACCGAGAAACACAATGAGCAGTTCTTC
clone_size: few; j_call: TRBJ1-2; v_call: TRBV19; d_call: TRBD1; cdr3_aa: CASSPGQGVRTNYGYTF; cdr3_nt: TGTGCCAGTAGTCCAGGACAGGGAGTTCGAACTAACTATGGCTACACCTTC
clone_size: .; j_call: TRBJ2-3; v_call: TRBV11-2; d_call: .; cdr3_aa: CASSWGSDTQYF; cdr3_nt: TGTGCCAGCAGCTGGGGCTCCGATACGCAGTATTTT
clone_size: .; j_call: TRBJ1-1; v_call: TRBV6-5; d_call: .; cdr3_aa: CASSYSEGTEAFF; cdr3_nt: TGTGCCAGCAGTTACTCAGAGGGAACTGAAGCTTTCTTT
clone_size: .; j_call: TRBJ2-1; v_call: TRBV2; d_call: TRBD2; cdr3_aa: CASQGLAGAGNEQFF; cdr3_nt: TGTGCCAGCCAAGGACTAGCGGGAGCGGGGAATGAGCAGTTCTTC
clone_size: .; j_call: TRBJ2-2; v_call: TRBV7-2; d_call: TRBD1; cdr3_aa: CASSFRQGFNTGELFF; cdr3_nt: TGTGCCAGCAGCTTTAGACAGGGGTTTAACACCGGGGAGCTGTTTTTT
clone_size: .; j_call: TRBJ1-2; v_call: TRBV28; d_call: .; cdr3_aa: CASSLLPYRAGYTF; cdr3_nt: TGTGCCAGCAGTTTACTGCCCTACAGGGCTGGCTACACCTTC
clone_size: .; j_call: TRBJ1-1; v_call: TRBV10-3; d_call: .; cdr3_aa: CAISPGRRVDLEEDLEAFF; cdr3_nt: TGTGCCATCAGCCCTGGCCGGAGGGTAGACTTAGAGGAGGATTTGGAAGCTTTCTTT
clone_size: few; j_call: TRBJ1-2; v_call: TRBV28; d_call: .; cdr3_aa: CASSLLRDGYTF; cdr3_nt: TGTGCCAGCAGTTTACTACGGGATGGCTACACCTTC
clone_size: .; j_call: TRBJ2-1; v_call: TRBV6-4; d_call: .; cdr3_aa: CASSTQASSNSEQFF; cdr3_nt: TGTGCCAGCAGCACCCAGGCTTCCTCGAACAGTGAGCAGTTCTTC
clone_size: .; j_call: TRBJ2-5; v_call: TRBV5-5; d_call: TRBD1; cdr3_aa: CASTVRTGRETQYF; cdr3_nt: TGTGCCAGCACCGTCAGGACAGGGCGAGAGACCCAGTACTTC
clone_size: .; j_call: TRBJ2-7; v_call: TRBV27; d_call: .; cdr3_aa: CASSFSTSGEQYF; cdr3_nt: TGTGCCAGCAGTTTTAGTACATCCGGGGAGCAGTACTTC
clone_size: .; j_call: TRBJ2-3; v_call: TRBV27; d_call: TRBD1; cdr3_aa: CASSLLQGKGADTQYF; cdr3_nt: TGTGCCAGCAGTCTCTTACAGGGGAAAGGAGCAGATACGCAGTATTTT
clone_size: once; j_call: TRBJ2-5; v_call: TRBV10-3; d_call: .; cdr3_aa: CAISEIAYQETQYF; cdr3_nt: TGTGCCATCAGTGAGATTGCGTACCAAGAGACCCAGTACTTC
clone_size: .; j_call: TRBJ1-4; v_call: TRBV18; d_call: .; cdr3_aa: CASSPYSSQSNEKLFF; cdr3_nt: TGTGCCAGCTCACCATATTCATCACAGTCGAATGAAAAACTGTTTTTT
clone_size: .; j_call: TRBJ2-7; v_call: TRBV18; d_call: TRBD1; cdr3_aa: CASSQDRGLREQYF; cdr3_nt: TGTGCCAGCTCACAGGACAGGGGGCTAAGGGAGCAGTACTTC
clone_size: .; j_call: TRBJ2-1; v_call: TRBV7-2; d_call: TRBD1; cdr3_aa: CASSLSGTASYNEQFF; cdr3_nt: TGTGCCAGCAGCCTGTCCGGGACAGCCTCCTACAATGAGCAGTTCTTC
clone_size: few; j_call: TRBJ1-5; v_call: TRBV5-6; d_call: .; cdr3_aa: CASSLALGGQPQHF; cdr3_nt: TGTGCCAGCAGCTTGGCTTTGGGGGGTCAGCCCCAGCATTTT
clone_size: .; j_call: TRBJ1-1; v_call: TRBV19; d_call: .; cdr3_aa: CASSWKQGEAFF; cdr3_nt: TGTGCCAGTAGCTGGAAGCAGGGAGAAGCTTTCTTT
clone_size: .; j_call: TRBJ2-7; v_call: TRBV10-3; d_call: TRBD2; cdr3_aa: CAIREGLAGGEQYF; cdr3_nt: TGTGCCATCAGGGAGGGACTAGCGGGAGGCGAGCAGTACTTC
clone_size: .; j_call: TRBJ2-3; v_call: TRBV9; d_call: .; cdr3_aa: CASSRVTDTQYF; cdr3_nt: TGTGCCAGCTCTCGGGTTACAGATACGCAGTATTTT
clone_size: .; j_call: TRBJ1-1; v_call: TRBV4-1; d_call: .; cdr3_aa: CASSQEGGSLNTEAFF; cdr3_nt: TGCGCCAGCAGCCAAGAGGGGGGGAGTTTGAACACTGAAGCTTTCTTT
clone_size: .; j_call: TRBJ2-1; v_call: TRBV28; d_call: .; cdr3_aa: CASSPDSLSYNEQFF; cdr3_nt: TGTGCCAGCAGCCCCGACTCCCTCTCCTACAATGAGCAGTTCTTC
clone_size: .; j_call: TRBJ2-3; v_call: TRBV11-2; d_call: TRBD2; cdr3_aa: CASSSPRTSGLGSDTQYF; cdr3_nt: TGTGCCAGCAGCTCACCTCGGACTAGCGGGCTCGGGTCAGATACGCAGTATTTT
clone_size: .; j_call: TRBJ2-7; v_call: TRBV5-5; d_call: .; cdr3_aa: CASSPRQDLSYEQYF; cdr3_nt: TGTGCCAGCAGCCCGAGACAGGACCTCTCCTACGAGCAGTACTTC
clone_size: .; j_call: TRBJ2-1; v_call: TRBV19; d_call: .; cdr3_aa: CASSIFRGKGDEQFF; cdr3_nt: TGTGCCAGTAGTATCTTTAGGGGCAAAGGCGATGAGCAGTTCTTC
clone_size: .; j_call: TRBJ1-2; v_call: TRBV18; d_call: .; cdr3_aa: CASSPGLNSNYGYTF; cdr3_nt: TGTGCCAGCTCACCCGGACTTAATTCTAACTATGGCTACACCTTC
clone_size: .; j_call: TRBJ1-2; v_call: TRBV6-6; d_call: .; cdr3_aa: CASSRQDSTLYGYTF; cdr3_nt: TGTGCCAGCAGTCGACAGGACTCGACCCTCTATGGCTACACCTTC
clone_size: .; j_call: TRBJ2-7; v_call: TRBV19; d_call: .; cdr3_aa: CASSRGDINYEQYF; cdr3_nt: TGTGCCAGTAGTCGAGGGGACATCAACTACGAGCAGTACTTC
clone_size: .; j_call: TRBJ1-1; v_call: TRBV7-2; d_call: TRBD1; cdr3_aa: CASSLKGQGTEAFF; cdr3_nt: TGTGCCAGCAGCTTGAAGGGACAGGGCACTGAAGCTTTCTTT